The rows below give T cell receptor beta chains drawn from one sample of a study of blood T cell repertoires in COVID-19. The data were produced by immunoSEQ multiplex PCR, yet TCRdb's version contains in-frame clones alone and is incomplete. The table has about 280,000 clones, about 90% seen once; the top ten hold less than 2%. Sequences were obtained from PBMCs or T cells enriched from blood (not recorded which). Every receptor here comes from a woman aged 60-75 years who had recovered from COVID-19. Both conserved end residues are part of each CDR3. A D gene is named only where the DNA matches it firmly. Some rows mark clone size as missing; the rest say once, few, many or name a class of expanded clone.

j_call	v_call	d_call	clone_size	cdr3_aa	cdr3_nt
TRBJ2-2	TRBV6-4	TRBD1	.	CASSEQGVTGELFF	TGTGCCAGCAGTGAGCAGGGGGTGACCGGGGAGCTGTTTTTT
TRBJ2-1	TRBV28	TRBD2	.	CASSFSGTYNEQFF	TGTGCCAGCAGTTTTAGCGGGACCTACAATGAGCAGTTCTTC
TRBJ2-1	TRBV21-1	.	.	CASRRHSTSSYNEQFF	TGTGCCAGCAGGAGACACTCCACGAGCTCCTACAATGAGCAGTTCTTC
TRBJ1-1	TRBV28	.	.	CASLKVGGYSTEAFF	TGTGCCAGCCTAAAGGTAGGGGGTTACAGCACTGAAGCTTTCTTT
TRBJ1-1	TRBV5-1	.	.	CASSLFASGSAEAFF	TGCGCCAGCAGCTTGTTTGCATCGGGGTCCGCTGAAGCTTTCTTT
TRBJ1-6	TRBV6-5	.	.	CASTKQGPNSPLHF	TGTGCCAGCACCAAACAGGGACCTAATTCACCCCTCCACTTT
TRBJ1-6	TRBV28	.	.	CASSFFPAGSPLHF	TGTGCCAGCAGTTTCTTTCCAGCGGGTTCACCCCTCCACTTT
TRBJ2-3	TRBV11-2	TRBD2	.	CASKPTSGSTDTQYF	TGTGCCAGCAAGCCGACTAGCGGGTCCACAGATACGCAGTATTTT
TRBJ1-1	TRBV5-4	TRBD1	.	CASSRDRSGTEAFF	TGTGCCAGCAGCCGGGACAGGAGTGGAACTGAAGCTTTCTTT
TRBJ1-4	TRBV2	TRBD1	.	CASFQGQATPEKLFF	TGTGCCAGCTTTCAGGGACAGGCTACTCCTGAAAAACTGTTTTTT
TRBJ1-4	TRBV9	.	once	CASSVGAGATNEKLFF	TGTGCCAGCAGCGTGGGGGCGGGGGCAACTAATGAAAAACTGTTTTTT
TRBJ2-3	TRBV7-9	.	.	CASRGGEMQYF	TGTGCCAGCAGGGGGGGAGAGATGCAGTATTTT
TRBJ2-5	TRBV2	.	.	CASSAVTSRETQYF	TGTGCCAGCAGTGCGGTAACTAGCAGGGAGACCCAGTACTTC
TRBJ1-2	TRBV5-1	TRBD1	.	CASSRTGGVNYGYTF	TGCGCCAGCAGCAGGACAGGGGGAGTTAACTATGGCTACACCTTC
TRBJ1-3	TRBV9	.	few	CASSVGSYSGNTIYF	TGTGCCAGCAGCGTAGGTAGCTACTCTGGAAACACCATATATTTT
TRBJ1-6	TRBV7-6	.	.	CASSLVAGGRDGHSPLHF	TGTGCCAGCAGCTTAGTGGCAGGAGGAAGGGATGGGCATTCACCCCTCCACTTT
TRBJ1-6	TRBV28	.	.	CASSLSQAFKTVSENF	TGTGCCAGCAGTTTAAGTCAGGCCTTTAAGACGGTTTCCGAAAACTTT
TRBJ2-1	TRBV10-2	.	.	CAMTQGTIYNEQFF	TGCGCCATGACGCAGGGGACAATCTACAATGAGCAGTTCTTC
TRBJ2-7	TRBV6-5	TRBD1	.	CASSSPGTALYEQYF	TGTGCCAGCAGTTCCCCCGGGACAGCGTTATACGAGCAGTACTTC
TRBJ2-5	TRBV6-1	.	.	CASSESRGIVETQYF	TGTGCCAGCAGTGAATCTAGGGGTATCGTCGAGACCCAGTACTTC
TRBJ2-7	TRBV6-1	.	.	CASSVWGRRSVDEQYF	TGTGCCAGCAGTGTGTGGGGGCGGCGGTCTGTCGACGAGCAGTACTTC
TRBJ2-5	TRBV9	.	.	CASSVGGREMGETQYF	TGTGCCAGCAGCGTAGGAGGACGGGAGATGGGAGAGACCCAGTACTTC
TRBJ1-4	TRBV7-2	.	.	CASRQGGGEKLFF	TGTGCCAGCCGCCAGGGAGGGGGTGAAAAACTGTTTTTT
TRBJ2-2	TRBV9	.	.	CASSRTRVDLGGELFF	TGTGCCAGCAGCAGAACTAGGGTGGATTTGGGCGGGGAGCTGTTTTTT
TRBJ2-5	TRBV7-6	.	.	CASTGEGETQYF	TGTGCCAGCACGGGAGAGGGAGAGACCCAGTACTTC
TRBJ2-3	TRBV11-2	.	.	CASSLQVNGADTQYF	TGTGCCAGCAGCTTACAGGTGAACGGGGCAGATACGCAGTATTTT
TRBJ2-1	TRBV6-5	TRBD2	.	CASSQLALSYNEQFF	TGTGCCAGCAGTCAACTAGCGCTCTCCTACAATGAGCAGTTCTTC
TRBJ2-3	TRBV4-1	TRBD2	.	CASSQLAGGADTQYF	TGCGCCAGCAGCCAACTAGCGGGAGGGGCAGATACGCAGTATTTT
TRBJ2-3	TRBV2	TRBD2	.	CASSESAGGSTDTQYF	TGTGCCAGCAGTGAAAGCGCGGGAGGAAGCACAGATACGCAGTATTTT
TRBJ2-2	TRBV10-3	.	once	CAISESSNTGELFF	TGTGCCATCAGTGAGTCGTCAAACACCGGGGAGCTGTTTTTT
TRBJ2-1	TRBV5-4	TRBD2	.	CASSEGLATYNEQFF	TGTGCCAGCAGCGAGGGACTAGCGACCTACAATGAGCAGTTCTTC
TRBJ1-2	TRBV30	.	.	CAWSRDSYGYTF	TGTGCCTGGAGTCGAGACAGCTATGGCTACACCTTC
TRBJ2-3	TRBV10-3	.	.	CAISESSGSTDTQYF	TGTGCCATCAGTGAGTCGTCCGGGAGCACAGATACGCAGTATTTT
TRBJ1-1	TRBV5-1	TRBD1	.	CASSLGTGDTEAFF	TGCGCCAGCAGCTTGGGCACAGGGGACACTGAAGCTTTCTTT
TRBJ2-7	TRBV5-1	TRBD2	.	CASSGGLAGTYEQYF	TGCGCCAGCAGCGGAGGACTAGCGGGGACCTACGAGCAGTACTTC